Below are 3 T cell receptor beta chains sequenced from a single sample in a study of read filtering for tumor transcriptome and immune sequencing. This library used around 0.4 ug RNA and molecular barcoded adaptors spanning alpha/delta and beta/gamma chains. TCRdb itself ran the reads through MiXCR, one entry per CDR3 protein. The sample includes 85,000 or so distinct CDR3 sequences, over 9% of them seen just once. The sequencing input was a population of CD138-negative cells sorted from bone marrow. The receptors were gathered from a donor at least 40 years old with multiple myeloma.

This clonotype was seen many times. The V call is TRBV6-6, the J call TRBJ1-5; the match to TRBD1 covers 7 bases. V shed 7 bases and J 6 bases; nucleotides not matched to a gene: 9. The germline V gene has CDR1 MNHNY and CDR2 SVGAGI (reference sequence). The CDR3 is made up of 14 amino acids. CDR3 in DNA: TGTGCCAGCACTACCTCGGACAGGCCTCAGCCCCAGCATTTT. Amino acid sequence: CASTTSDRPQPQHF.

The table lists this clonotype with many counts. V gene TRBV11-2 combines with J gene TRBJ1-4; D not certain. The V end lost 2 bases, the J end lost 5 bases, and 9 bases lay between the germline ends. Germline V gene data show CDR1 as SGHAT and CDR2 as FQNNGV. The CDR3 consists of 14 residues. The CDR3 sequence: CASSLSGFNEKLFF. DNA for the CDR3: TGTGCCAGCAGCTTATCGGGGTTCAATGAAAAACTGTTTTTT. The whole variable domain, remainder taken from reference TRBV11-2 and TRBJ1-4, is EAGVAQSPRYKIIEKRQSVAFWCNPISGHATLYWYQQILGQGPKLLIQFQNNGVVDDSQLPKDRFSAERLKGVDSTLKIQPAKLEDSAVYLCASSLSGFNEKLFFGSGTQLSVL.

V usage is TRBV28 and J usage is TRBJ2-5, with D uncertain. Between the trimmed V and J ends, which lost 7 bases and 2 bases, there was a span of 14 bases. The CDR3 has 14 amino acids. Germline CDR1 is MDHEN and CDR2 is SYDVKM. CDR3 protein: CASKIGSFQETQYF. In nucleotides, the CDR3 is TGTGCCAGCAAAATAGGGTCATTTCAAGAGACCCAGTACTTC.